These 4 T cell receptor beta chains were all obtained from the same sample, sequenced in a study of CD8 T cells in ankylosing spondylitis listed by TCRdb under 2017. Library creation used 5' RACE. The run used an Illumina HiSeq 2500. TCRdb reprocessing: public reads trimmed at Q25 with fastp, clones called with MiXCR, in-frame beta chains kept. All rows with the same CDR3 protein become a single entry with the most common DNA and genes. The sample records about 110,000 distinct CDR3 sequences, more than 20% of which are singletons. The top ten constitute 9% to 15% of the sample. The source material was synovial fluid, either unsorted or a sorted T cell fraction (not recorded which). The receptors come from a male donor with ankylosing spondylitis.

At least ten counts were recorded for this clonotype. The chain has TRBV2 and TRBJ2-1; D perhaps matches TRBD2 (6 bases). V lost 7 bases, J lost 9 bases, and 16 bases lay in between. Germline lookup yields CDR1 SNHLY and CDR2 FYNNEI. The CDR3 extends over 13 amino acids. As DNA, the CDR3 is TGTGCCAGCATTCTGACTAGTGGTAGTGAGCAGTTCTTC. Its protein product is CASILTSGSEQFF.

CDR3 nucleotide sequence: TGTGCCAGCAGTGAGACTAGCGGGAGTGTGACCTACGAGCAGTACGTC. Amino acid sequence: CASSETSGSVTYEQYV. The chain is built from TRBV6-1 and TRBJ2-7; 12 bases are shared with TRBD2. The ends lost 3 bases at V and 2 bases at J; junction bases unmatched: 5. This CDR3 spans 16 amino acids. Germline lookup yields CDR1 MNHNS and CDR2 SASEGT.

This clonotype showed up just a few times. The chain links TRBV11-3 to TRBJ2-1; 7 bases line up with TRBD2. CDR1 and CDR2 (germline): SGHNT, YENEEA. The CDR3 sequence is 14 residues long. The ends lost 7 bases at V and 8 bases at J; junction bases unmatched: 11. The DNA of the CDR3 is TGTGCCAGCACCCCCGGGACTATGTTGTATGAGCAGTTCTTC. It translates to CASTPGTMLYEQFF.

V is TRBV2 and J is TRBJ1-5; TRBD1 is a possible D gene (5 bases). CDR1 and CDR2 from the germline V gene are SNHLY and FYNNEI. Trimming removed 4 bases from V and 1 base from J, with 11 bases in between. The CDR3 contains 15 residues. The CDR3 here is CASSGGGISNQPQHF. The DNA of the CDR3 is TGTGCCAGCAGTGGCGGGGGTATCAGCAATCAGCCCCAGCATTTT.